Ten or more counts support the clone carrying this TCR beta chain. Its antigen is currently unknown. V lost 5 bases to trimming and J lost 6 bases, with 32 bases between them. CDR3 length: 19 residues. Germline-derived CDR1 and CDR2 are SGHTA and FQGNSA. This entry comes from a study of early T cells in non-severe SARS-CoV-2 infection. Study context: The sequenced material was bulk RNA from unsorted whole blood, and its chains were unpaired. Study-wide results and limits: VDJdb matching favored anti-spike CD8 responses, missing private and CD4 specificities.

The TCR library protocol was used to attach unique molecular identifiers. These identifiers were attached to individual cDNA molecules. TCRdb fed the 5' RACE reads into MiXCR, producing one record per CDR3 protein. The profile shows around 80,000 distinct CDR3 sequences, approximately 12% of them singletons. The genes are TRBV7-2 and TRBJ2-7, with a tentative D call TRBD2 (6 bases). The sequencing input was whole blood. The origin of this receptor is an adult who was a healthcare worker with PCR-confirmed SARS-CoV-2 infection or an uninfected control (not recorded which). The CDR3 region has the DNA TGTGCCAGCAGCCTCCGGGACTGCCAAGACCCTCCCAACGCTTCCGAGCAGTACTTC. This codes for CASSLRDCQDPPNASEQYF.